This T cell receptor (beta chain) was observed in a study of T cell repertoires in cytomegalovirus infection. Study background: Public signatures in TCR beta pointed to CMV infection and matching HLA type.

TCRdb called the reads again in MiXCR, with one record for every CDR3 protein. The data contain about 900,000 distinct CDR3 sequences, around 31% of them singletons. The ends lost 4 bases at V and 5 bases at J; junction bases unmatched: 6. CDR3 length: 16 amino acids. CDR1 LGHNA and CDR2 YNFKEQ come from the germline V gene. Study-wide points: HLA-C-restricted TCR beta clonotypes specific for CMV led the ex vivo response.

This clonotype appeared a few times. No antigen is known for it. This chain uses TRBV4-2 with TRBJ2-2; 11 bases map to TRBD2. This clonotype originated in a human donor in good health (CMV status not recorded). Some clones in this sample may be carry-over from other donors' samples. The sample consisted of cultured CD8+ T cells from PBMCs, taken from culture after CMV antigen stimulation. The CDR3 protein is CASSPRASGGTGELFF. CDR3 bases: TGTGCCAGCAGCCCGAGGGCTAGCGGGGGGACCGGGGAGCTGTTTTTT.